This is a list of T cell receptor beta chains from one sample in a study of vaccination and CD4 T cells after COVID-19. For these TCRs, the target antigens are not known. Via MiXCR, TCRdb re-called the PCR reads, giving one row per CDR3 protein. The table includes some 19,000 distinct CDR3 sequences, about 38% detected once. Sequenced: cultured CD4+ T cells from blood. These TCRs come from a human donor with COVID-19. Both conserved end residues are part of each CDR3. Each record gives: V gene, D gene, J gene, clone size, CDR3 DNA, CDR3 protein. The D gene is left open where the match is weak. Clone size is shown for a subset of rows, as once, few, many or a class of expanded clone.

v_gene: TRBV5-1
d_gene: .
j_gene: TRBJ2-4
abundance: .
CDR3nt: TGCGCCAGCAGCTTGGCCTCAGGGGCGAACATTCAGTACTTC
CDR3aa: CASSLASGANIQYF

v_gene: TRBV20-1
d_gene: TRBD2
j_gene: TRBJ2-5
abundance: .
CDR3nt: TGCAGTGCTACGGGACTAGTACAGGAGACCCAGTACTTC
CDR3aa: CSATGLVQETQYF

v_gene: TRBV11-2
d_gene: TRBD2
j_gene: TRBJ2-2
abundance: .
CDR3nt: TGTGCCAGCTCGACGGGGGGGAACACCGGGGAGCTGTTTTTT
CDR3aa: CASSTGGNTGELFF

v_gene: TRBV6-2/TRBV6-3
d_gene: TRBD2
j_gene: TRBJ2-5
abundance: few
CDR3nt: TGTGCCAGCAGTTACCGGATTAGCGGGGGCGATGCGGAGACCCAGTACTTC
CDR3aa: CASSYRISGGDAETQYF

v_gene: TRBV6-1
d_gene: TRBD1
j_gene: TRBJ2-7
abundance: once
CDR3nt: TGTGCCAGCAGCCCCACGGACAGGGCGTCCGAGCAGTACTTC
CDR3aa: CASSPTDRASEQYF

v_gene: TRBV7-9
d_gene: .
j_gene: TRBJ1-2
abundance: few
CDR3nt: TGTGCCAGCAGCCGAGGTGGGGGCACAACGGACTATGGCTACACCTTC
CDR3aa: CASSRGGGTTDYGYTF

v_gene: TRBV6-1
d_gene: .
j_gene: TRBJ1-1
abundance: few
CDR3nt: TGTGCCAGCAGTGATGAGGGAGCAGTCACCAACACTGAAGCTTTCTTT
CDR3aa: CASSDEGAVTNTEAFF

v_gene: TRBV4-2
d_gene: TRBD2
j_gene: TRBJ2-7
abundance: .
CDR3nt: TGTGCCAGCAGCCAAGATCTAGCGGGGGGCCTCGCTACCTACGAGCAGTACTTC
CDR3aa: CASSQDLAGGLATYEQYF

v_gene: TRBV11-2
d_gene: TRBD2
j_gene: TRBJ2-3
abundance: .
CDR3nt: TGTGCCAGCAGCCTATGGGGACTAGCAGGCAATCGCGGGAGCACAGATACGCAGTATTTT
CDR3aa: CASSLWGLAGNRGSTDTQYF

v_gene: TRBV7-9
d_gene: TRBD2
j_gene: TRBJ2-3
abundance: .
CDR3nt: TGTGCCAGCGGAGGGAGGGCAAATACGCAGTATTTT
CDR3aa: CASGGRANTQYF

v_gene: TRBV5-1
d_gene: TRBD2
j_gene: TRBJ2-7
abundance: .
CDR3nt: TGCGCCAGCAGCTTGGGCCTAGCGGGGCGAACCTCCTACGAGCAGTACTTC
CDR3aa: CASSLGLAGRTSYEQYF

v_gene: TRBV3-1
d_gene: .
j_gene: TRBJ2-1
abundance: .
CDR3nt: TGTGCCAGCAGCCAAGATCTGGGGGCTCCCAAAGAGGAGCAGTTCTTC
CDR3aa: CASSQDLGAPKEEQFF

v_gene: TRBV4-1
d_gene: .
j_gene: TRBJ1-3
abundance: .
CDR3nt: TGCGCCAGCAGCCTCGATGGGGGTCCCGGAAACACCATATATTTT
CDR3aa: CASSLDGGPGNTIYF

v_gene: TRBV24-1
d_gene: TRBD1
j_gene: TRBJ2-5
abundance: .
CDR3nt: TGTGCCACCAGTGATCCACGGACAGGGTCGGGCGAGACCCAGTACTTC
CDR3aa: CATSDPRTGSGETQYF

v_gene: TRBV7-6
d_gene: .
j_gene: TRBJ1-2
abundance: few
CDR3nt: TGTGCCAGCAGCTCCAGTGGGGTGGAACGCTATGGCTACACCTTC
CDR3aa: CASSSSGVERYGYTF

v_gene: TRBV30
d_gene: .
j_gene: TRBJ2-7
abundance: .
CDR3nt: TGTGCCTGGAGTGTGGGAATCTCCTACGAGCAGTACTTC
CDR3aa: CAWSVGISYEQYF

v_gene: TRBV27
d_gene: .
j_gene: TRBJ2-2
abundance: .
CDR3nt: TGTGCCAGCAGTCCTCAGACAGGTCGGAACACCGGGGAGCTGTTTTTT
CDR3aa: CASSPQTGRNTGELFF

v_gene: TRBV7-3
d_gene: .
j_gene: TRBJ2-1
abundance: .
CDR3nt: TGTGCCAGCAGGGAGTTCCCTTCGAGCTCCTACAATGAGCAGTTCTTC
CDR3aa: CASREFPSSSYNEQFF

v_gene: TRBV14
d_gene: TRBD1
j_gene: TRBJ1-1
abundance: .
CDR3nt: TGTGCCAGCAGCCGTCAGGGGGCTCTTGGGACTGAAGCTTTCTTT
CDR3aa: CASSRQGALGTEAFF

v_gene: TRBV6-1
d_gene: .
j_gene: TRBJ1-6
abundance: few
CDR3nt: TGTGCCAGCAGTCACCCGGACGTGCCACCCCTCCACTTT
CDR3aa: CASSHPDVPPLHF

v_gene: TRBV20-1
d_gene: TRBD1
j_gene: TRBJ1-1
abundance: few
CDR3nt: TGCAGTGCTAGAGACACCAGGGGGCCAGCTGAAGCTTTCTTT
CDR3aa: CSARDTRGPAEAFF

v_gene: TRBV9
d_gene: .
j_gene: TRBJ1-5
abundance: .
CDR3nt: TGTGCCAGCAGCGTAGGGACTCTTCAGCCCCAGCATTTT
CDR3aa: CASSVGTLQPQHF